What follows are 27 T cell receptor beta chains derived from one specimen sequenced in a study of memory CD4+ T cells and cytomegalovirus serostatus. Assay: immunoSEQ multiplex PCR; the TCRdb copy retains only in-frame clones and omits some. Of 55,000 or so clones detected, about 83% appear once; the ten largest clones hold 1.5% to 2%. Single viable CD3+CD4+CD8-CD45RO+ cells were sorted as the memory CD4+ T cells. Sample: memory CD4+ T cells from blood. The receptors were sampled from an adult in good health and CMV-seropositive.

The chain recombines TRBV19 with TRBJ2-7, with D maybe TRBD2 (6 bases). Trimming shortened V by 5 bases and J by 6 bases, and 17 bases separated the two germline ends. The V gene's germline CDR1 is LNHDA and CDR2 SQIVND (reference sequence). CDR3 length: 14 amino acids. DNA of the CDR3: TGTGCCAGTAGTTCGACGGGGGACCTCTCCGAGCAGTACTTC. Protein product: CASSSTGDLSEQYF. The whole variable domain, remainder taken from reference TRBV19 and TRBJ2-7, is DGGITQSPKYLFRKEGQNVTLSCEQNLNHDAMYWYRQDPGQGLRLIYYSQIVNDFQKGDIAEGYSVSREKKESFPLTVTSAQKNPTAFYLCASSSTGDLSEQYFGPGTRLTVT.

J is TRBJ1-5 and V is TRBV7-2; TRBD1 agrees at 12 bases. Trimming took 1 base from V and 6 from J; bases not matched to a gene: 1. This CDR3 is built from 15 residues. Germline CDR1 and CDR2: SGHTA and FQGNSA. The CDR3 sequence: CASSLGGQGAQPQHF. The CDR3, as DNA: TGTGCCAGCAGCTTAGGGGGACAGGGGGCTCAGCCCCAGCATTTT. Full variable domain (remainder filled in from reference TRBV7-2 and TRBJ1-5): GAGVSQSPSNKVTEKGKDVELRCDPISGHTALYWYRQSLGQGLEFLIYFQGNSAPDKSGLPSDRFSAERTGGSVSTLTIQRTQQEDSAVYLCASSLGGQGAQPQHFGDGTRLSIL.

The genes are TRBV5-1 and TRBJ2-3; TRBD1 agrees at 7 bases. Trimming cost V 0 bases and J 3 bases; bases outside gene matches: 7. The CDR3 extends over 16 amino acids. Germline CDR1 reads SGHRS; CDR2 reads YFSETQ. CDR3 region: CASSLVDRARTDTQYF. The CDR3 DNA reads TGCGCCAGCAGCTTGGTTGACAGGGCTCGAACAGATACGCAGTATTTT.

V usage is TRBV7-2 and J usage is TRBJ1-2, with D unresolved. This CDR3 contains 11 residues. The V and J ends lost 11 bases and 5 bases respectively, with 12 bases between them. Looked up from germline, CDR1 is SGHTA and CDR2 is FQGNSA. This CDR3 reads CAGRRDYGYTF. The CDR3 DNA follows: TGTGCCGGTCGGAGGGATTATGGCTACACCTTC.

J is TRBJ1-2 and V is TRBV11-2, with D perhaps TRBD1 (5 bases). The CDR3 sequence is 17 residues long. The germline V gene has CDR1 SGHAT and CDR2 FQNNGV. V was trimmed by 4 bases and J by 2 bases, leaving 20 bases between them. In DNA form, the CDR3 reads TGTGCCAGCAGCTCCCCCGGAGGGGCGGAATTAAACTATGGCTACACCTTC. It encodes CASSSPGGAELNYGYTF.

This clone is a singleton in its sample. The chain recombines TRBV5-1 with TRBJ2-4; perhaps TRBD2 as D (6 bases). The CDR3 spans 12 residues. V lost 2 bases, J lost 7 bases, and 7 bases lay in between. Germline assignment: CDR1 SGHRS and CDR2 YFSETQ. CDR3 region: CASSFRGNIQYF. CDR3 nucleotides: TGCGCCAGCAGCTTTCGGGGGAACATTCAGTACTTC.

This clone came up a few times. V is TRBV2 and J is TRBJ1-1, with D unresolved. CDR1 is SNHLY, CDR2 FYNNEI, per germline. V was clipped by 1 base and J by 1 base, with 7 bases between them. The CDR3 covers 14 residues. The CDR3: CASSEGAANTEAFF. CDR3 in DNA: TGTGCCAGCAGTGAAGGTGCAGCGAACACTGAAGCTTTCTTT.

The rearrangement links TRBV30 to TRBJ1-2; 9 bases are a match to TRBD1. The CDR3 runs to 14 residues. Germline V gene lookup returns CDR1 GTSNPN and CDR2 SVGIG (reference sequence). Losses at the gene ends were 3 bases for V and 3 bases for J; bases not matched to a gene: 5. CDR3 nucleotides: TGTGCCTGGAGCCGACAGGGGGGCGACTATGGCTACACCTTC. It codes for CAWSRQGGDYGYTF.

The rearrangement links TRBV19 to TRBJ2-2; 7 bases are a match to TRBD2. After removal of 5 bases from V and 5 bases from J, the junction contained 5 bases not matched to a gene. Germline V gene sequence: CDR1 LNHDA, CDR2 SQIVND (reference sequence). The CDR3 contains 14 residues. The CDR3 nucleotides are TGTGCCAGTAGTCCCGGGACTATGACCGGGGAGCTGTTTTTT. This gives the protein CASSPGTMTGELFF.

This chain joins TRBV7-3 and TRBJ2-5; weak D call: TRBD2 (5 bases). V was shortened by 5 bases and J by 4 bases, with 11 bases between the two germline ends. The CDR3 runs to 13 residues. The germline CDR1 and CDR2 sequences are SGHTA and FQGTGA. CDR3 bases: TGTGCCAGCAGCGGACTTGGAGGAGAGACCCAGTACTTC. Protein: CASSGLGGETQYF.

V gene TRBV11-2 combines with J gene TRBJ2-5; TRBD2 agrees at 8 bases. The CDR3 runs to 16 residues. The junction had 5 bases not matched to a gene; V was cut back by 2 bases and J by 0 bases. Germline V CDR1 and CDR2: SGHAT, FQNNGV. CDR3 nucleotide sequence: TGTGCCAGCAGCTTACGGGGGGGGCGGAACCAAGAGACCCAGTACTTC. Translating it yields CASSLRGGRNQETQYF.

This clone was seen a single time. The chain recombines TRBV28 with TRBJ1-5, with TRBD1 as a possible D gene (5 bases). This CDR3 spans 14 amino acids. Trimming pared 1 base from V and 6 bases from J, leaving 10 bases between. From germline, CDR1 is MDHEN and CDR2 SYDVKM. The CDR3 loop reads CASSLSGLVQPQHF. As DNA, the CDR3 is TGTGCCAGCAGTTTATCAGGGTTGGTTCAGCCCCAGCATTTT.

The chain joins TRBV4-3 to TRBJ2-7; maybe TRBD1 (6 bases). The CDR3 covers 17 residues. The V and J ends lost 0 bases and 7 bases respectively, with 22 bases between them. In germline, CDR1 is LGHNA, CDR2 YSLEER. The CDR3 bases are TGCGCCAGCAGCCAAGATGGTATTGGCGCAGGGGTGGGGGAGCAGTACTTC. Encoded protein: CASSQDGIGAGVGEQYF.

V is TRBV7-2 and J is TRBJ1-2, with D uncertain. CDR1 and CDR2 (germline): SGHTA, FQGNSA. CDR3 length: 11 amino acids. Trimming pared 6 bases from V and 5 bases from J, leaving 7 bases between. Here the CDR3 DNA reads TGTGCCAGCAGAAGAGGGTATGGCTACACCTTC. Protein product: CASRRGYGYTF.

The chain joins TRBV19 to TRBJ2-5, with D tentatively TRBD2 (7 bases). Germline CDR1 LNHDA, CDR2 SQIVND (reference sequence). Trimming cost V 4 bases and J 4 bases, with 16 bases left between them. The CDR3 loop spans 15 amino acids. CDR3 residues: CASSNLGRGAETQYF. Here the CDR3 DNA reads TGTGCCAGTAGTAACCTGGGACGGGGGGCAGAGACCCAGTACTTC.

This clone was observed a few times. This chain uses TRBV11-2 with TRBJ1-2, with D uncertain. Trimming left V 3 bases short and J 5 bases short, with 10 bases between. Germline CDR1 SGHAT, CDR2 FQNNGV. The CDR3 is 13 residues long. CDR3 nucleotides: TGTGCCAGCAGCTTTCCCGACCGGTATGGCTACACCTTC. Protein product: CASSFPDRYGYTF.

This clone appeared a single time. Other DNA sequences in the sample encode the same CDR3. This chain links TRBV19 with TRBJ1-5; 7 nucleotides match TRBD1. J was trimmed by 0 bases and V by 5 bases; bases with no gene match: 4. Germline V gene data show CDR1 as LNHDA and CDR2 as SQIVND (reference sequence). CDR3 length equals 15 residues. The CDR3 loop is CASSPTGDSNQPQHF. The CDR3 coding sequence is TGTGCCAGTAGTCCTACAGGGGATAGCAATCAGCCCCAGCATTTT.

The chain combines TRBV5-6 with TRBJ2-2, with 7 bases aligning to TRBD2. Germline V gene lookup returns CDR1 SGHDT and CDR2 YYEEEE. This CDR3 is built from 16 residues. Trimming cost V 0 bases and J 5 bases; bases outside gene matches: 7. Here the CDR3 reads CASSLVAGAYTGELFF. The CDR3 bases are TGTGCCAGCAGCTTGGTTGCGGGAGCGTATACCGGGGAGCTGTTTTTT.

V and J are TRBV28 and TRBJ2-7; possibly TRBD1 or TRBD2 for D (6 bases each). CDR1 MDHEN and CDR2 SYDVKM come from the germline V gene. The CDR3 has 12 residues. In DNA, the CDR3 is TGTGCTTCGGGGGCGGGGACCTACGAGCAGTACTTC. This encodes CASGAGTYEQYF.

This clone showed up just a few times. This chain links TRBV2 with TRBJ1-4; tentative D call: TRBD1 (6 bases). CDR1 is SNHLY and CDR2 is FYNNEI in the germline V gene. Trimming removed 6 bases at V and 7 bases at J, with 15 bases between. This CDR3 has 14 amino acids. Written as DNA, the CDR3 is TGTGCCAGCAGCCCCAACAGGGCAGGTGAAAAACTGTTTTTT. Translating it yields CASSPNRAGEKLFF.

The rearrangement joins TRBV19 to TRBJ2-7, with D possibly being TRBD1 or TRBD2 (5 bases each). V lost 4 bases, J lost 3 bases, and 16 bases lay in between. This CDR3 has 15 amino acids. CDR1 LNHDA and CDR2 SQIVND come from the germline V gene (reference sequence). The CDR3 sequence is CASSTKPGPSYEQYF. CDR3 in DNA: TGTGCCAGTAGTACCAAACCGGGACCGAGCTACGAGCAGTACTTC.

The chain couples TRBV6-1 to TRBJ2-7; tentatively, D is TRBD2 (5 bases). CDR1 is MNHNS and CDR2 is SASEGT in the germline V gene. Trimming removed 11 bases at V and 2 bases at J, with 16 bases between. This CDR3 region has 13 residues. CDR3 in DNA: TGTGCCCTCATGGTGGACTTCACCTACGAGCAGTACTTC. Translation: CALMVDFTYEQYF.

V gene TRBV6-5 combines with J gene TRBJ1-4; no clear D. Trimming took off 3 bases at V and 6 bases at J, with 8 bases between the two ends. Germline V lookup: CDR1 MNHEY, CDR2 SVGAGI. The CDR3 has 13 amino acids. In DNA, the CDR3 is TGTGCCAGCAGTTATCTGGAGGATGAAAAACTGTTTTTT. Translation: CASSYLEDEKLFF.

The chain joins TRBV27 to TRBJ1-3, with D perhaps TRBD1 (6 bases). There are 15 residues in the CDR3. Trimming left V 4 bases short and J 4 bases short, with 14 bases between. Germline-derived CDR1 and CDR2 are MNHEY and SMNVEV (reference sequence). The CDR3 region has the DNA TGTGCCAGCAGTTACGGGGGCCCGCCCGGAAACACCATATATTTT. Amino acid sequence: CASSYGGPPGNTIYF.

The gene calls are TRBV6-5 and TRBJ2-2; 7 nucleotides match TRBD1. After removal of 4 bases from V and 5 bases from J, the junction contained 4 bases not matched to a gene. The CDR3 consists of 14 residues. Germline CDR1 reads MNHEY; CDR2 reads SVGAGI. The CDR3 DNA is TGTGCCAGCAGTTTGACAGGGAAAACCGGGGAGCTGTTTTTT. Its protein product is CASSLTGKTGELFF.

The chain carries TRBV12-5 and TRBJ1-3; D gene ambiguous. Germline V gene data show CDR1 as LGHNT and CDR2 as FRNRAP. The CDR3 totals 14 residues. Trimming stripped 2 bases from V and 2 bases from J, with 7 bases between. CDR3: CASGLPPPGNTIYF. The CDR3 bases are TGTGCTAGTGGTTTGCCTCCTCCTGGAAACACCATATATTTT.

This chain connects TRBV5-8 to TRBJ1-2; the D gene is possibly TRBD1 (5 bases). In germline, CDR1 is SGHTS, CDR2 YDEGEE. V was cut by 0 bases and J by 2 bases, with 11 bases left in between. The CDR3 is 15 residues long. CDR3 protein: CASSLGRGINYGYTF. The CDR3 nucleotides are TGTGCCAGCAGCTTGGGTCGGGGGATCAACTATGGCTACACCTTC.